The next 20 T cell receptor beta chains were all read from a single sample in a study of shared clonotypes between healthy human individuals. Profiling relied on immunoSEQ multiplex PCR, and the TCRdb table lists in-frame clones only, not all of them. The sample has roughly 1 million clones, about 80% seen once; the top ten hold 0.52%. Sequenced input: memory CD4+ T cells from PBMCs. As for subset: CD45RA-negative fraction. The receptor source for this set is a man aged 18-30 years in good health. Some clones in this sample may be carry-over from other donors' samples.

The sample holds one count of this clone. CDR3 amino acids: CASSLRVRDTQYF. CDR3 sequence (DNA): TGTGCCAGCAGCTTAAGGGTCAGGGATACGCAGTATTTT. The gene calls are TRBV7-3 and TRBJ2-3, with D uncertain. Germline-derived CDR1 and CDR2 are SGHTA and FQGTGA. CDR3 length equals 13 residues. The germline V and J ends were trimmed by 1 base and 6 bases, with 8 bases remaining between them.

The CDR3 nucleotides are TGTGCCAGCAGCCCCTCTAGCGGCTCCTACAATGAGCAGTTCTTC. This encodes CASSPSSGSYNEQFF. This chain connects TRBV7-8 to TRBJ2-1; 7 bases align to TRBD2. Germline V lookup: CDR1 SGHVS, CDR2 FQNEAQ. The CDR3 loop spans 15 amino acids. The trim removed 5 bases at V and 0 bases at J, leaving 4 bases unmatched.

This clone appeared once. This chain uses TRBV5-1 with TRBJ2-4; perhaps TRBD1 as D (6 bases). The V and J ends lost 4 bases and 5 bases respectively, with 16 bases between them. CDR1 and CDR2 (germline): SGHRS, YFSETQ. The CDR3 spans 15 residues. The chain's CDR3 is CASSPGVNVENIQYF. The CDR3 DNA sequence: TGCGCCAGCAGCCCAGGGGTGAATGTGGAAAACATTCAGTACTTC.

The V and J genes are TRBV6-6 and TRBJ1-5; 8 bases fit TRBD1. Germline V gives CDR1 MNHNY, CDR2 SVGAGI (reference sequence). V lost 5 bases to trimming and J lost 5 bases; unmatched junction nucleotides: 8. The CDR3 runs to 15 residues. CDR3 in DNA: TGTGCCAGCAGTCCGACAGGGGCCGGGGATCAGCCCCAGCATTTT. Its translation: CASSPTGAGDQPQHF.

This clone appeared once. This chain connects TRBV5-1 to TRBJ2-7, with 7 bases aligning to TRBD2. V was clipped by 0 bases and J by 1 base; unmatched bases: 7. Germline V gene lookup returns CDR1 SGHRS and CDR2 YFSETQ. The CDR3 totals 16 residues. DNA of the CDR3: TGCGCCAGCAGCTTGGACGGGGGGACTTCTTCCTACGAGCAGTACTTC. This codes for CASSLDGGTSSYEQYF.

The V and J genes are TRBV19 and TRBJ1-4, with D maybe TRBD1 (5 bases). CDR1 LNHDA and CDR2 SQIVND come from the germline V gene (reference sequence). The CDR3 has 15 residues. V was cut by 7 bases and J by 4 bases, with 16 bases left in between. CDR3 sequence reads: CASTSAGGYNEKLFF. The CDR3 DNA sequence: TGTGCCAGTACCTCAGCGGGGGGTTATAATGAAAAACTGTTTTTT.

This clone occurred once. A clone one base away is much larger, so this may be a read error. The chain has TRBV5-1 and TRBJ1-1; 10 bases align to TRBD1. The CDR3 is made up of 14 amino acids. The germline gives CDR1 SGHRS, CDR2 YFSETQ. The CDR3 region is CASSSGQGNAEAFF. CDR3 DNA: TGCGCCAGCAGCTCGGGACAGGGGAACGCTGAAGCTTTCTTT.

This chain joins TRBV6-1 and TRBJ2-5; 10 nucleotides match TRBD1. Losses at the gene ends were 8 bases for V and 5 bases for J; bases not matched to a gene: 8. The germline CDR1 and CDR2 sequences are MNHNS and SASEGT. The CDR3 contains 14 residues. The CDR3 bases are TGTGCCAGCTCCCAGGACAGGGGGTGGGAGACCCAGTACTTC. It is translated as CASSQDRGWETQYF.

This clone appeared a few times. This chain uses TRBV6-1 with TRBJ1-4; D uncertain. The CDR3 has 14 amino acids. V lost 5 bases, J lost 8 bases, and 15 bases lay in between. CDR1 and CDR2 from the germline V gene are MNHNS and SASEGT. The CDR3 spells CASSQEVVGEKLFF. The CDR3 DNA sequence: TGTGCCAGCAGTCAGGAGGTGGTGGGGGAAAAACTGTTTTTT.

This rearrangement joins TRBV2 to TRBJ1-4, with 7 bases fitting TRBD1. V lost 2 bases and J lost 6; bases outside the gene matches: 3. This CDR3 has 14 amino acids. Germline V gives CDR1 SNHLY, CDR2 FYNNEI. The CDR3: CASSEWTGDEKLFF. The CDR3 DNA reads as TGTGCCAGCAGTGAATGGACAGGAGATGAAAAACTGTTTTTT. The whole variable domain, remainder taken from reference TRBV2 and TRBJ1-4, is EPEVTQTPSHQVTQMGQEVILRCVPISNHLYFYWYRQILGQKVEFLVSFYNNEISEKSEIFDDQFSVERPDGSNFTLKIRSTKLEDSAMYFCASSEWTGDEKLFFGSGTQLSVL.

This sequence joins TRBV30 and TRBJ2-7, with D possibly being TRBD1 or TRBD2 (5 bases each). Germline CDR1 is GTSNPN and CDR2 is SVGIG (reference sequence). The CDR3 length is 13 residues. V lost 3 bases to trimming and J lost 4 bases, with 13 bases between them. This CDR3 is CAWRSSWGYEQYF. CDR3 bases: TGTGCCTGGAGGTCCTCTTGGGGGTACGAGCAGTACTTC.

This clone has at least ten counts. This chain links TRBV11-2 with TRBJ1-2; tentatively, D is TRBD1 (5 bases). The CDR3 sequence is 16 residues long. Trimming removed 0 bases from V and 0 bases from J, with 11 bases in between. Germline V gives CDR1 SGHAT, CDR2 FQNNGV. CDR3 sequence reads: CASSLEGRGSNYGYTF. CDR3 nucleotides: TGTGCCAGCAGCTTAGAAGGACGGGGCTCTAACTATGGCTACACCTTC. The whole variable domain, filled in from reference TRBV11-2 and TRBJ1-2, reads EAGVAQSPRYKIIEKRQSVAFWCNPISGHATLYWYQQILGQGPKLLIQFQNNGVVDDSQLPKDRFSAERLKGVDSTLKIQPAKLEDSAVYLCASSLEGRGSNYGYTFGSGTRLTVV.

The genes are TRBV15 and TRBJ1-2; no reliable D call. Trimming stripped 0 bases from V and 4 bases from J, with 9 bases between. Germline loops: CDR1 LNHNV, CDR2 YYDKDF (reference sequence). The CDR3 is made up of 14 amino acids. The chain's CDR3 is CATSRDKGPYGYTF. CDR3 nucleotides: TGTGCCACCAGCAGAGATAAGGGCCCCTATGGCTACACCTTC.

The gene calls are TRBV11-3 and TRBJ2-5, with 7 bases that match TRBD1. This CDR3 region has 18 residues. CDR1 is SGHNT, CDR2 YENEEA, per germline. The J segment lost 0 bases and the V segment lost 0 bases, leaving 10 bases of the junction unmatched. The CDR3 reads CASSLEPPGQRYQETQYF. In DNA, the CDR3 is TGTGCCAGCAGCTTAGAGCCCCCGGGACAGAGGTACCAAGAGACCCAGTACTTC.

This chain joins TRBV4-1 and TRBJ2-7, with 8 nucleotides matching TRBD1. The V gene's germline CDR1 is MGHRA and CDR2 YSYEKL. CDR3 size: 19 residues. V lost 3 bases to trimming and J lost 0 bases; unmatched junction nucleotides: 16. CDR3 protein: CASSQSVTQQGESSYEQYF. Written as DNA, the CDR3 is TGCGCCAGCAGCCAGAGCGTCACCCAACAGGGGGAAAGCTCCTACGAGCAGTACTTC.

This chain connects TRBV7-6 to TRBJ2-7; D gene uncertain. From germline, CDR1 is SGHVS and CDR2 FNYEAQ. Trimming left V 0 bases short and J 0 bases short, with 3 bases between. This CDR3 has 13 residues. CDR3 sequence reads: CASSLAHSYEQYF. CDR3 DNA sequence: TGTGCCAGCAGCTTAGCCCACTCCTACGAGCAGTACTTC.

The CDR3: CASSPGPGLAGVEQYF. Here the CDR3 DNA reads TGCGCCAGCAGTCCCGGGCCGGGACTAGCGGGAGTCGAGCAGTACTTC. The chain combines TRBV5-1 with TRBJ2-7; TRBD2 matches at 14 bases. Germline V CDR1 and CDR2: SGHRS, YFSETQ. The CDR3 extends over 16 amino acids. The J segment lost 6 bases and the V segment lost 5 bases, leaving 10 bases of the junction unmatched.

This chain uses TRBV9 with TRBJ2-6; no clear D. In germline, CDR1 is SGDLS, CDR2 YYNGEE. The CDR3 covers 15 residues. Deletions cut 3 bases from V and 4 bases from J, with 11 bases between. The chain's CDR3 is CASSAQLVGANVLTF. CDR3 bases: TGTGCCAGCAGCGCCCAGTTGGTCGGGGCCAACGTCCTGACTTTC.

This clone has a handful of counts. This chain connects TRBV29-1 to TRBJ1-1; tentatively, D is TRBD1 (5 bases). Germline CDR1 is SQVTM and CDR2 is ANQGSEA. Trimming stripped 6 bases from V and 2 bases from J, with 10 bases between. This CDR3 is 12 amino acids long. The CDR3 bases are TGCAGCGTGGGACGGATCAACACTGAAGCTTTCTTT. It translates to CSVGRINTEAFF.

The rearrangement links TRBV28 to TRBJ1-5; D is perhaps TRBD1 (5 bases). From germline, CDR1 is MDHEN and CDR2 SYDVKM. The CDR3 runs to 15 residues. The V and J ends lost 2 bases and 6 bases respectively, with 14 bases between them. The CDR3 spells CASSLGGFGGQPQHF. The CDR3 DNA sequence: TGTGCCAGCAGTTTAGGCGGTTTTGGGGGTCAGCCCCAGCATTTT. The full variable domain, its missing parts supplied by reference TRBV28 and TRBJ1-5, is DVKVTQSSRYLVKRTGEKVFLECVQDMDHENMFWYRQDPGLGLRLIYFSYDVKMKEKGDIPEGYSVSREKKERFSLILESASTNQTSMYLCASSLGGFGGQPQHFGDGTRLSIL.